This T cell receptor beta chain was captured in a study of T cells after yellow fever vaccination. Study conclusions and caveats: Contamination of FACS-sorted repertoires by abundant clonotypes from the bulk population could occur. A small share of clonotypes appeared in both CD4 and CD8 compartments. The booster response re-showed most primary clones: 96% CD4, around 90% CD8.

This clonotype was seen ten or more times. The target antigen is unknown. In TCRdb, the 5' RACE reads were re-called with MiXCR into one record per CDR3 protein. The repertoire holds over 45,000 distinct CDR3 sequences, approximately 6.9% seen once, with approximately 41% in the top ten. Germline-derived CDR1 and CDR2 are SQVTM and ANQGSEA. The CDR3 contains 11 residues. V lost 6 bases to trimming and J lost 12 bases; unmatched junction nucleotides: 9. The sequenced sample was CD8+ T cells sorted from PBMCs, obtained on the day of the first yellow fever vaccination. This receptor was taken from a young man who received the YFV17D yellow fever vaccine. This chain links TRBV29-1 with TRBJ2-7, with TRBD1 matching over 9 bases. CDR3 DNA: TGCAGCGTCGGTACGGACAGGGGATGGTACTTC. It encodes CSVGTDRGWYF.